Sequencing of this TCR beta chain was carried out in a study of T cell responses to AZD1222 COVID-19 vaccine. Study-level findings and limits: Just 5 to 7 AZD1222 recipients were seropositive at baseline. Clonal diversity may have been underestimated in mostly white British donors.

The repertoire was sequenced with immunoSEQ multiplex PCR; TCRdb's copy has only in-frame clones and lacks some. The table lists 110,000 or so clones, more than 70% of them singletons. The germline V gene has CDR1 SGHVS and CDR2 FQNEAQ. The CDR3 totals 14 residues. Trimming stripped 3 bases from V and 2 bases from J, with 9 bases between. For this clone: Its target is unknown.

Sequences were derived from peripheral blood, sampled on day 0 of MenACWY control vaccination. V gene TRBV7-8 combines with J gene TRBJ2-3; possible D gene TRBD2, 7 bases. The sequence came from an adult in good health. CDR3 DNA sequence: TGTGCCAGCAGCTTCCGGGGGGCCACAGATACGCAGTATTTT. Protein: CASSFRGATDTQYF.